The 18 T cell receptor beta chains in this list originate from one sample, sequenced in a study of beta chain features in type 1 diabetes. The whole isolated RNA underwent reverse transcription, so sequencing captured expressed TCRB transcripts. TCRdb's table, derived via immunoSEQ multiplex PCR, lists solely in-frame clones and lacks some. The profile shows about 450,000 clones, around 10% of them singletons. Sequenced sample: naive CD4+ T cells from blood. Receptors were obtained from a woman between 18 and 30 years old in good health.

This clone was found a few times. The rearrangement joins TRBV6-5 to TRBJ2-4; 8 positions match TRBD2. CDR1 is MNHEY, CDR2 SVGAGI, per germline. This CDR3 contains 15 residues. V lost 6 bases to trimming and J lost 1 base; unmatched junction nucleotides: 5. This CDR3 is CASRSGGDAKNIQYF. CDR3 sequence (DNA): TGTGCCAGCAGGAGCGGGGGAGACGCCAAAAACATTCAGTACTTC.

Only a few counts were recorded for this clone. The chain links TRBV9 to TRBJ1-6; unclear D gene. Germline-derived CDR1 and CDR2 are SGDLS and YYNGEE. This CDR3 comprises 14 residues. V was trimmed by 3 bases and J by 5 bases, leaving 9 bases between them. The CDR3: CASSAQSDNSPLHF. The CDR3 DNA sequence: TGTGCCAGCAGCGCCCAAAGCGATAATTCACCCCTCCACTTT.

The chain employs TRBV5-4 and TRBJ1-1; 9 bases agree with TRBD1. Germline V gene lookup returns CDR1 SGHNT and CDR2 YYREEE (reference sequence). This CDR3 has 14 residues. V lost 4 bases to trimming and J lost 8 bases; unmatched junction nucleotides: 9. CDR3 protein: CASSRLGQGKEAFF. CDR3 nucleotide sequence: TGTGCCAGCAGCCGCCTGGGACAGGGAAAGGAAGCTTTCTTT.

This clone has just a few counts. This chain links TRBV7-9 with TRBJ2-1; D tentatively fits TRBD1 or TRBD2 (6 bases each). V dropped 5 bases and J dropped 2 bases, with 13 bases sitting between them. Per germline, CDR1 SEHNR and CDR2 FQNEAQ (reference sequence). CDR3 length: 15 residues. The CDR3 bases are TGTGCCAGCAGCCAGGGGCGGGAAGCCTACAATGAGCAGTTCTTC. Its translation is CASSQGREAYNEQFF.

V is TRBV7-9 and J is TRBJ2-5, with TRBD2 as a possible D gene (5 bases). Germline V gene sequence: CDR1 SEHNR, CDR2 FQNEAQ (reference sequence). The CDR3 loop spans 16 amino acids. The ends were cut back, 5 bases at V and 2 bases at J, with 18 bases in the middle. This CDR3 reads CASSARTYTRQETQYF. The CDR3 DNA follows: TGTGCCAGCAGCGCGCGGACTTACACGCGTCAAGAGACCCAGTACTTC.

This clone was seen more than once but under ten times. This chain joins TRBV5-1 and TRBJ1-1, with TRBD1 as a possible D gene (6 bases). Trimming removed 0 bases from V and 6 bases from J, with 21 bases in between. Per the germline V gene, CDR1 is SGHRS and CDR2 is YFSETQ. The CDR3 runs 17 residues. CDR3 in DNA: TGCGCCAGCAGCTTGGCCCTCGGACCACAGGGATTCCCTGAAGCTTTCTTT. Protein product: CASSLALGPQGFPEAFF.

The table lists this clone with a few counts. The chain carries TRBV7-9 and TRBJ2-1, with TRBD1 matching over 7 bases. The CDR3 is made up of 13 amino acids. J gave up 6 bases and V 5 bases, and 4 bases lay outside the gene matches. Germline V CDR1 and CDR2: SEHNR, FQNEAQ (reference sequence). The CDR3 nucleotides read TGTGCCAGCAGCAATTACAGGGGCAATGAGCAGTTCTTC. Its protein is CASSNYRGNEQFF.

This clone was observed a few times. This chain joins TRBV11-2 and TRBJ2-3; D gene uncertain. The CDR3 is 12 amino acids. Germline V gene lookup returns CDR1 SGHAT and CDR2 FQNNGV. V was cut by 8 bases and J by 2 bases, with 8 bases left in between. The chain's CDR3 is CASGYYTDTQYF. DNA of the CDR3: TGTGCCAGCGGTTACTACACAGATACGCAGTATTTT.

The chain recombines TRBV2 with TRBJ1-2; D ambiguous. Germline assignment: CDR1 SNHLY and CDR2 FYNNEI. Trimming left V 10 bases short and J 8 bases short, with 14 bases between. CDR3 length: 11 amino acids. CDR3 DNA: TGTGCCAACCGGACGGGGAGAGGCTACACCTTC. This codes for CANRTGRGYTF.

The CDR3 region is CASSMNYGYTF. The CDR3 nucleotides are TGTGCCAGCAGTATGAACTATGGCTACACCTTC. The chain joins TRBV7-2 to TRBJ1-2; no clear D. Deletions cut 6 bases from V and 2 bases from J, with 4 bases between. CDR3 length equals 11 residues. Germline lookup yields CDR1 SGHTA and CDR2 FQGNSA. The variable domain in full, with the rest retrieved from reference TRBV7-2 and TRBJ1-2, is GAGVSQSPSNKVTEKGKDVELRCDPISGHTALYWYRQSLGQGLEFLIYFQGNSAPDKSGLPSDRFSAERTGGSVSTLTIQRTQQEDSAVYLCASSMNYGYTFGSGTRLTVV.

This chain uses TRBV30 with TRBJ2-1; possible D gene TRBD2, 5 bases. V was trimmed by 8 bases and J by 0 bases, leaving 14 bases between them. CDR3 length: 14 residues. Germline assignment: CDR1 GTSNPN and CDR2 SVGIG (reference sequence). The CDR3, as DNA: TGTGCCACCCGAGTGGGGAGCTCCTACAATGAGCAGTTCTTC. Translating it yields CATRVGSSYNEQFF.

This clone turned up a few times. V usage is TRBV2 and J usage is TRBJ2-7, with 11 bases matching TRBD2. J gave up 0 bases and V 1 base, and 2 bases lay outside the gene matches. Germline V CDR1 and CDR2: SNHLY, FYNNEI. The CDR3 has 16 residues. CDR3 protein: CASSEGLAGLSYEQYF. CDR3 coding DNA: TGTGCCAGCAGTGAAGGACTAGCGGGGCTCTCCTACGAGCAGTACTTC.

The V and J genes are TRBV6-6 and TRBJ1-2; D gene ambiguous. V shed 6 bases and J shed 5 bases, with 10 bases lying between them. The CDR3 consists of 12 residues. Per germline, CDR1 MNHNY and CDR2 SVGAGI (reference sequence). This chain's CDR3 is CASRVRAYGYTF. DNA of the CDR3: TGTGCCAGCAGGGTCAGAGCTTATGGCTACACCTTC.

CDR3: CAIRRTGSGANVLTF. The CDR3 coding sequence is TGTGCCATCAGGAGAACAGGCTCTGGGGCCAACGTCCTGACTTTC. This chain uses TRBV10-3 with TRBJ2-6, with TRBD1 as a possible D gene (5 bases). V lost 6 bases and J 0 bases, leaving 9 bases between the germline ends. The germline V gene encodes CDR1 ENHRY and CDR2 SYGVKD. The CDR3 sequence is 15 residues long.

The J gene is TRBJ2-7, the V gene TRBV30; D call uncertain. The germline gives CDR1 GTSNPN, CDR2 SVGIG (reference sequence). This CDR3 is 12 amino acids long. V was pared by 0 bases and J by 2 bases, with 5 bases between. The CDR3 loop reads CAWSVGTYEQYF. Here the CDR3 DNA reads TGTGCCTGGAGTGTGGGTACCTACGAGCAGTACTTC.

V usage is TRBV28 and J usage is TRBJ2-7, with a possible D match to TRBD1 (5 bases). The CDR3 consists of 18 residues. Between the trimmed V and J ends, which lost 5 bases and 0 bases, there was a span of 23 bases. The germline V gene has CDR1 MDHEN and CDR2 SYDVKM. CDR3 in amino acids: CASSLLGQWGRSSYEQYF. CDR3 nucleotides: TGTGCCAGCAGTCTCCTTGGGCAATGGGGCCGAAGCTCCTACGAGCAGTACTTC.

This chain uses TRBV6-6 with TRBJ1-5; tentative D call: TRBD1 (6 bases). Trimming shortened V by 5 bases and J by 3 bases, and 14 bases separated the two germline ends. CDR1 and CDR2 (germline): MNHNY, SVGAGI (reference sequence). The CDR3 spans 15 residues. This chain's CDR3 is CASSSRGQHNQPQHF. In DNA, the CDR3 is TGTGCCAGCAGTAGTCGAGGACAGCACAATCAGCCCCAGCATTTT.

The genes are TRBV30 and TRBJ1-1; the D is unclear. CDR1 GTSNPN and CDR2 SVGIG come from the germline V gene (reference sequence). V lost 5 bases and J lost 3, with 16 bases in between. The length of the CDR3 is 14 residues. The CDR3, as DNA: TGTGCCTGGTGGGAGGGCCTCTCCTACACTGAAGCTTTCTTT. It specifies CAWWEGLSYTEAFF.